This T cell receptor beta chain was obtained from a study of T cells in tuberculosis. Study-wide results and caveats: The stringent gate may have excluded weak CD1B-GMM tetramer binders.

Germline values: CDR1 MDHEN, CDR2 SYDVKM. The V and J ends lost 6 bases and 12 bases, in that order; junction bases with no gene match: 8. This CDR3 has 11 residues. After thawing and overnight rest, PBMC were stained with GMM-loaded CD1B tetramer, viability dye and anti-CD3 for sorting. C32 glucose monomycolate from Rhodococcus equi was loaded onto the CD1B tetramers. Profiling relied on immunoSEQ multiplex PCR, and the TCRdb table lists in-frame clones only, not all of them. The sample has 60,000 or so clones, approximately 81% seen once. The TCR originated in an adult woman with latent tuberculosis. The chain joins TRBV28 to TRBJ2-7; TRBD1 agrees at 7 bases. The source material was CD1b-GMM tetramer-negative cells sorted from PBMCs. The CDR3 DNA sequence: TGTGCCAGCAGCTACGACAGGGTTCGGTACTTC. Translated, it gives CASSYDRVRYF.